This TCR beta chain comes out of a study of vaccination and CD4 T cells after COVID-19. As for the study in general: The control cultures got either a CEFX pool, an HIV-1 Nef pool, or no peptide at all.

CDR3 length equals 13 residues. Trimming took off 3 bases at V and 4 bases at J, with 10 bases between the two ends. Germline CDR1 LNHDA, CDR2 SQIVND (reference sequence). Comments on this clonotype: No antigen is known for it.

Sequencing of the DNA from cultured CD4+ T cells was carried out with the Oncomine TCR Beta short-read assay. TCRdb passed the PCR reads through MiXCR, listing each CDR3 protein once. The sample lists approximately 12,000 distinct CDR3 sequences; around half were seen once. Study observations and caveats: Median reactive clonotypes, those recognizing SARS-CoV-2, rose from around 21 to 38, not significantly.

Treatment: approximately 10-day PBMC culture with coronavirus spike peptide pools or control peptides (ViraFEST assay). The receptor's source is a human donor who had recovered from COVID-19. The J gene is TRBJ2-7, the V gene TRBV19; TRBD1 might be the D (5 bases). The specimen sequenced was CD4+ T cells from blood, cultured in vitro. The chain's CDR3 is CASSMERGYEQYF. Written as DNA, the CDR3 is TGTGCCAGTAGTATGGAAAGGGGTTACGAGCAGTACTTC.